This TCR beta chain was found in a study of T-cell reconstitution after alpha-beta-depleted transplantation in children. Study-level points and caveats: At day 60, the high TCRbeta diversity found in some patients originated from recipient T cells and thymic progenitors that had survived. T-cell counts and diversity were attributed mostly to newly produced T cells one year after transplant. Reported findings indicate that, about two months after transplant, alpha-beta T cells came from several hundred expanded clones, which were derived from non-depleted graft cells.

Note on this clonotype: Its cognate antigen is unknown.

Trimming left V 2 bases short and J 8 bases short, with 14 bases between. The CDR3 is 15 amino acids. The V gene's germline CDR1 is SGHRS and CDR2 YFSETQ. Unique molecular identifiers were built into the TCRbeta library. TCRdb used MiXCR to reprocess the PCR reads, holding one entry per CDR3 protein. The table includes about 250,000 distinct CDR3 sequences, 20% to 30% detected once. The material was PBMCs, mostly from graft donor cells, obtained 360 days after TCRalphabeta/CD19-depleted stem cell transplant. This clonotype was obtained from a female patient aged 2-10 years who had a stem cell transplant for congenital amegakaryocytic thrombocytopenia, so the T cells may come from the graft donor. The chain links TRBV5-1 to TRBJ1-6, with D possibly matching TRBD1 (6 bases). CDR3 nucleotides: TGCGCCAGCAGCTTTTTGACAGGTCCAGATTCACCCCTCCACTTT. This translates into CASSFLTGPDSPLHF.